These 13 T cell receptor beta chains were sequenced from one sample in a study of blood T cell repertoires in COVID-19. TCRdb's table, derived via immunoSEQ multiplex PCR, lists solely in-frame clones and lacks some. The profile shows approximately 140,000 clones, roughly 84% of them singletons. The sample comprised peripheral blood. The origin of the receptors is a man aged 30 to 39 with COVID-19, enrolled during active disease.

The count of this clone is one. V gene TRBV5-5 combines with J gene TRBJ2-7; 8 bases align to TRBD2. V was clipped by 2 bases and J by 3 bases; unmatched bases: 4. The CDR3 extends over 14 amino acids. CDR1 is SGHKS, CDR2 YYEKEE, per germline (reference sequence). CDR3 DNA sequence: TGTGCCAGCAGCTTACTCACTAGCGGCTACGAGCAGTACTTC. Translated, it gives CASSLLTSGYEQYF.

The V call is TRBV9, the J call TRBJ1-1; no firm D call. The V and J ends lost 4 bases and 1 base respectively, with 14 bases between them. The CDR3 is 15 residues long. The germline V gene has CDR1 SGDLS and CDR2 YYNGEE. CDR3 in DNA: TGTGCCAGCAGCCCCCTGAGGTTAGCGAACACTGAAGCTTTCTTT. This codes for CASSPLRLANTEAFF.

This clone appeared a few times. The chain carries TRBV7-2 and TRBJ2-1, with TRBD2 matching 8 bases. Unmatched junction bases numbered 3, after V lost 3 bases and J lost 8 bases. This CDR3 is 13 amino acids long. Germline V gene sequence: CDR1 SGHTA, CDR2 FQGNSA. The chain's CDR3 is CASSLTAGDEQFF. The CDR3 coding sequence is TGTGCCAGCAGCTTGACAGCGGGGGATGAGCAGTTCTTC. Full variable domain (remainder filled in from reference TRBV7-2 and TRBJ2-1): GAGVSQSPSNKVTEKGKDVELRCDPISGHTALYWYRQSLGQGLEFLIYFQGNSAPDKSGLPSDRFSAERTGGSVSTLTIQRTQQEDSAVYLCASSLTAGDEQFFGPGTRLTVL.

The chain couples TRBV30 to TRBJ2-3; D is undetermined. This CDR3 has 13 amino acids. Trimming removed 0 bases from V and 6 bases from J, with 10 bases in between. From germline, CDR1 is GTSNPN and CDR2 SVGIG (reference sequence). CDR3 amino acids: CAWSVADMDTQYF. The CDR3 DNA follows: TGTGCCTGGAGTGTAGCCGATATGGATACGCAGTATTTT.

The V and J genes are TRBV10-1 and TRBJ2-5, with TRBD2 identical over 11 bases. V gave up 3 bases and J gave up 5 bases; unmatched junction bases: 5. The germline gives CDR1 WNHNN, CDR2 SYGVQD (reference sequence). This CDR3 comprises 15 residues. In DNA, the CDR3 is TGCGCCAGCAGTGATCTAGCGGGAGGTGTTGAGACCCAGTACTTC. Its translation is CASSDLAGGVETQYF.

This rearrangement joins TRBV18 to TRBJ2-2; possible D gene TRBD2, 6 bases. This CDR3 contains 15 residues. Between the trimmed V and J ends, which lost 1 base and 10 bases, there was a span of 16 bases. Germline-derived CDR1 and CDR2 are KGHSH and LQKENI. The CDR3 loop is CASSPLRGKMEELFF. The CDR3, as DNA: TGTGCCAGCTCACCACTGCGGGGCAAAATGGAGGAGCTGTTTTTT.

This rearrangement joins TRBV5-4 to TRBJ2-1; maybe TRBD2 (6 bases). The ends were cut back, 0 bases at V and 0 bases at J, with 13 bases in the middle. This CDR3 region has 17 residues. Looked up from germline, CDR1 is SGHNT and CDR2 is YYREEE (reference sequence). The CDR3 region has the DNA TGTGCCAGCAGCTTGGTGAGCGGGTCTCCCTCCTACAATGAGCAGTTCTTC. This codes for CASSLVSGSPSYNEQFF.

This clone was recorded once. This chain joins TRBV19 and TRBJ1-1; D gene uncertain. Germline V lookup: CDR1 LNHDA, CDR2 SQIVND (reference sequence). V was cut by 4 bases and J by 3 bases, with 12 bases left in between. There are 14 residues in the CDR3. CDR3 in DNA: TGTGCCAGTAGTAACTGGGCCGGATACACTGAAGCTTTCTTT. Translating gives CASSNWAGYTEAFF.

The genes are TRBV6-5 and TRBJ1-5, with D unclear. V was clipped by 3 bases and J by 6 bases, with 12 bases between them. From germline, CDR1 is MNHEY and CDR2 SVGAGI. This CDR3 spans 14 amino acids. The CDR3 loop is CASSYIGGSQPQHF. The CDR3 DNA reads TGTGCCAGCAGTTATATTGGCGGGAGTCAGCCCCAGCATTTT.

Here the CDR3 reads CASSRTTTGELFF. The CDR3 DNA reads as TGTGCCAGCAGCCGGACTACGACCGGGGAGCTGTTTTTT. This chain joins TRBV6-6 and TRBJ2-2, with a weak D call TRBD2 (6 bases). The V gene's germline CDR1 is MNHNY and CDR2 SVGAGI (reference sequence). The V end was cut by 6 bases, the J end by 5 bases, with 10 bases between. This CDR3 is 13 amino acids long.

This clone has more than one count but fewer than ten. The J gene is TRBJ1-6, the V gene TRBV7-9; D not resolved. The V gene's germline CDR1 is SEHNR and CDR2 FQNEAQ (reference sequence). V was shortened by 2 bases and J by 8 bases, with 7 bases between the two germline ends. The CDR3 runs to 13 residues. The CDR3 sequence is CASSLRGYSPLHF. The CDR3 DNA reads as TGTGCCAGCAGCTTACGCGGCTATTCACCCCTCCACTTT. Variable domain in full (rest from reference TRBV7-9 and TRBJ1-6): DTGVSQNPRHKITKRGQNVTFRCDPISEHNRLYWYRQTLGQGPEFLTYFQNEAQLEKSRLLSDRFSAERPKGSFSTLEIQRTEQGDSAMYLCASSLRGYSPLHFGNGTRLTVT.

This CDR3 is CASKLAGSYGTQYF. DNA for the CDR3: TGTGCCAGCAAGCTAGCGGGGAGTTACGGGACCCAGTACTTC. The chain is built from TRBV28 and TRBJ2-5, with 9 bases matching TRBD2. The ends lost 7 bases at V and 7 bases at J; junction bases unmatched: 10. CDR1 and CDR2 from the germline V gene are MDHEN and SYDVKM. This CDR3 has 14 residues. The whole variable domain, remainder taken from reference TRBV28 and TRBJ2-5, is DVKVTQSSRYLVKRTGEKVFLECVQDMDHENMFWYRQDPGLGLRLIYFSYDVKMKEKGDIPEGYSVSREKKERFSLILESASTNQTSMYLCASKLAGSYGTQYFGPGTRLLVL.

V is TRBV6-5 and J is TRBJ1-1, with D unresolved. The CDR3 contains 13 residues. Trimming took 7 bases from V and 7 from J, leaving 16 bases between them. From germline, CDR1 is MNHEY and CDR2 SVGAGI. CDR3 DNA sequence: TGTGCCAGCAATTCCCGGGTCTTAAATGAAGCTTTCTTT. It codes for CASNSRVLNEAFF.